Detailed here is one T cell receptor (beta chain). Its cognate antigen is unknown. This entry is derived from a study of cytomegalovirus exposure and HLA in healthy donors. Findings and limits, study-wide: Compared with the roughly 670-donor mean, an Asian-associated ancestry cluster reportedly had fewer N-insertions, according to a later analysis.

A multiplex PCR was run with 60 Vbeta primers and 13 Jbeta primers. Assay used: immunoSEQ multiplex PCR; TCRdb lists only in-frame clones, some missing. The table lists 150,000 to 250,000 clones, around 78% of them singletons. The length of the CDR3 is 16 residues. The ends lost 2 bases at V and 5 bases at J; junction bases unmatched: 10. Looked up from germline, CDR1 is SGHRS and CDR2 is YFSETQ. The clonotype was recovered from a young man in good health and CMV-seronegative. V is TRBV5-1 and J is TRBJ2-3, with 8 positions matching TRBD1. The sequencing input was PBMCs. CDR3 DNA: TGCGCCAGCAGCTTTTCGTCAGGGGGCAGTGGAGATACGCAGTATTTT. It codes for CASSFSSGGSGDTQYF.